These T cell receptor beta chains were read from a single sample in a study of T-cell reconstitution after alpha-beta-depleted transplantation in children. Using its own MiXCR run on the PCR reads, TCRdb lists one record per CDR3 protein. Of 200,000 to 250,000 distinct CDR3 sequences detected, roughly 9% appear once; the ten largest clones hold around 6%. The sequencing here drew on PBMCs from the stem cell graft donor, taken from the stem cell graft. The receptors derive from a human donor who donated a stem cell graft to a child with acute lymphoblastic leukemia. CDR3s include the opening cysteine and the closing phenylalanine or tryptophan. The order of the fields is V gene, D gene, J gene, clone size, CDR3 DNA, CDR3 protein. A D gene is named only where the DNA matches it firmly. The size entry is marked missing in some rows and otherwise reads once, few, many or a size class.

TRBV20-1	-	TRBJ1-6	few	TGCAGTGCCACCCGGTCGGAATCCTATAATTCACCCCTCCACTTT	CSATRSESYNSPLHF
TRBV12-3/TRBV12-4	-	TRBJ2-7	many	TGTGCCAGCAGTAACCCAGGGGCCGCCGCTTACGAGCAGTACTTC	CASSNPGAAAYEQYF
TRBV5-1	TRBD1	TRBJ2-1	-	TGCGCCAGCAGTGGGGGGACAGGGCGTTCCAATGAGCAGTTCTTC	CASSGGTGRSNEQFF
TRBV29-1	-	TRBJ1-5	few	TGCAGCGTTGGGGGGGTCAATGGCAATCAGCCCCAGCATTTT	CSVGGVNGNQPQHF
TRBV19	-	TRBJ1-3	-	TGTGCCAGTAGTACCGGATGGGACTCTGGAAACACCATATATTTT	CASSTGWDSGNTIYF
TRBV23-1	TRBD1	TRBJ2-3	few	TGCGCCAGCAGTCGACCGACAGGGGCCCCCGCAGATACGCAGTATTTT	CASSRPTGAPADTQYF
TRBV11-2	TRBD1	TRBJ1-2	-	TGTGCCAGCAGCCCGCGGACAGGACCTTCTTATGGCTACACCTTC	CASSPRTGPSYGYTF
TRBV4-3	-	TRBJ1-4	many	TGCGCCAGCAGCCAAGACGGACAGTCAAGCGCACACAATGAAAAACTGTTTTTT	CASSQDGQSSAHNEKLFF
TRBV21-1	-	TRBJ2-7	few	TGTGCCAGCAGCACGACGGGACAGCACTACGAGCAGTACTTC	CASSTTGQHYEQYF
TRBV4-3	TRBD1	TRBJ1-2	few	TGCGCCAGCAGCCAAGGGACAGGTCGAGCCAACTCCTATGGCTACACCTTC	CASSQGTGRANSYGYTF
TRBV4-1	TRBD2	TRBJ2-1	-	TGCGCCAGCAGCCCAACTCTGGGGGACTACTACAATGAGCAGTTCTTC	CASSPTLGDYYNEQFF
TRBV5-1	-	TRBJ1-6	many	TGCGCCAGCAGCAGCCACAGGGACTCACCCCTCCACTTT	CASSSHRDSPLHF
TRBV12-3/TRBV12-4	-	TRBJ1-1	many	TGTGCCAGCAGCTTAGCAGAGAACACTGAAGCTTTCTTT	CASSLAENTEAFF
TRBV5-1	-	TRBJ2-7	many	TGCGCCAGCAGCTTGGGGTTGGCTGACGAGCAGTACTTC	CASSLGLADEQYF
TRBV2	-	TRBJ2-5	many	TGTGCCAGCAGGGACCCTTTTGATCAAGAGACCCAGTACTTC	CASRDPFDQETQYF
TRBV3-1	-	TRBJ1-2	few	TGTGCCAGCAGCCAGTTTCAGGCAGCACCAAACTATGGCTACACCTTC	CASSQFQAAPNYGYTF
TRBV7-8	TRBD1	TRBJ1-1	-	TGTGCCAGCAGCCCCAATCGACAGGGCGTCCCTGAAGCTTTCTTT	CASSPNRQGVPEAFF
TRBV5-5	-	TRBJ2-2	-	TGTGCCAGCAGCTTGTCGGGGAATCAGAGGGTCGGGGAGCTGTTTTTT	CASSLSGNQRVGELFF
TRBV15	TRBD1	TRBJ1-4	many	TGTGCCACCAGCCGAGACAGGGTACGAGAAAAACTGTTTTTT	CATSRDRVREKLFF
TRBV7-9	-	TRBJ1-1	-	TGTGCCAGCAGCTACGAGAGACTGCAACTGGACACTGAATCTTTCTTT	CASSYERLQLDTESFF
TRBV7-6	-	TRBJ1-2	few	TGTGCCAGCAGCTTAGTAGACAGCTTGAACTATGGCTACACCTTC	CASSLVDSLNYGYTF
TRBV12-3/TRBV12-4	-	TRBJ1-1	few	TGTGCCAGCAGTTCCAAGGATGTGGGAGCGAACACTGAAGCTTTCTTT	CASSSKDVGANTEAFF
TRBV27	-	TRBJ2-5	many	TGTGCCAGCAGTTTTACGGGGGGCGACGGAGAGACCCAGTACTTC	CASSFTGGDGETQYF
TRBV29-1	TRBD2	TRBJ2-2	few	TGCAGCGTCCACGTGCGGGGGGAGGCTGGGGAGCTGTTTTTT	CSVHVRGEAGELFF
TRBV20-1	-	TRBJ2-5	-	TGCAGTGCCCAAACTCGGACCCCACGAGAGACCCAGTACTTC	CSAQTRTPRETQYF
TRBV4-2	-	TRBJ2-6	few	TGTGCCAGCAGCCAAGAAGGGCAAACTGGGGCCAACGTCCTGACTTTC	CASSQEGQTGANVLTF
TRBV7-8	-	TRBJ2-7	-	TGTGCCAGCAGCTTAGTGGGTGGGGTGGGGCCCGAGCAGTACTTC	CASSLVGGVGPEQYF
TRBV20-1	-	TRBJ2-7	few	TGCAGTGCAATGGATCGGGTTACTTCCGAGCAGTACTTC	CSAMDRVTSEQYF
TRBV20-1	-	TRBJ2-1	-	TGCAGTGCTAGTGGGGATAGCTCCTACAATGAGCAGTTCTTC	CSASGDSSYNEQFF
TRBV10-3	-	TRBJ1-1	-	TGTGCCATCAGTGAGTCTGGGTACGCCGGGTACGTTTTCTTT	CAISESGYAGYVFF
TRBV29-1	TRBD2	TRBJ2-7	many	TGCAGCGTCATTCTAGCGGGGGCTGGGGAGCAGTACTTC	CSVILAGAGEQYF
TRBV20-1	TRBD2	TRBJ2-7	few	TGCAGTGCTAGAAGGAGCGAGCGGGGGATCTACGAGCAGTACTTC	CSARRSERGIYEQYF
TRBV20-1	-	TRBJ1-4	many	TGCAGTGCGTCGGGTCGCCTTAGGGGGGATGAAAAACTGTTTTTT	CSASGRLRGDEKLFF
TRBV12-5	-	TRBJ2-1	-	TGTGCTAGTGGTTCCCCTCAAGGGGGTCTTGTAGATGAGCAGTTCTTC	CASGSPQGGLVDEQFF
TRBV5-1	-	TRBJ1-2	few	TGCGCCAGCAGCTCCGGAGGGGGCTATGGCTACACCTTC	CASSSGGGYGYTF
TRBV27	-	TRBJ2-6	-	TGTGCCAGCAGTCCACTATCCAACGTCCTGACTTTC	CASSPLSNVLTF
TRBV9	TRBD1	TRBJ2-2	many	TGTGCCAGCAGCGTAATGGCAGGGGGCACCGGGGAGCTGTTTTTT	CASSVMAGGTGELFF
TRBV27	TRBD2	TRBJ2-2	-	TGTGCCAGCAATATCCTTAGCGGGGGGGGCACCGGGGAGCTGTTTTTT	CASNILSGGGTGELFF
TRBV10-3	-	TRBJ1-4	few	TGTGCCATCAGTGAGTCAAGAGGACCTAATGAAAAACTGTTTTTT	CAISESRGPNEKLFF
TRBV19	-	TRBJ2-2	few	TGTGCCAGTAGTATATCAGAGAACACCGGGGAGCTGTTTTTT	CASSISENTGELFF
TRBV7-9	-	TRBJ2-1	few	TGTGCCAGCAGCTTAGCCCGGGACGAAGTATATGAGCAGTTCTTC	CASSLARDEVYEQFF
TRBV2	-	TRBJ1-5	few	TGTGCCAGCAGCCCTACGACAGTCTGGAATCAGCCCCAGCATTTT	CASSPTTVWNQPQHF
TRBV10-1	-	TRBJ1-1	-	TGCGCCAGCAGTGAGTCGCAATCTGAAGCTTTCTTT	CASSESQSEAFF
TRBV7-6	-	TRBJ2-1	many	TGTGCCAGCAGCTTAGGCCGGGGTGGATCTTCTAGTGAGCAGTTCTTC	CASSLGRGGSSSEQFF
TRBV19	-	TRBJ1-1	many	TGTGCCAGCCTGAGTTACGGGGACACTGAAGCTTTCTTT	CASLSYGDTEAFF
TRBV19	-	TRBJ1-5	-	TGTGCCAGTAGTATTATTAGGACCTCCTACAATCAGCCCCAGCATTTT	CASSIIRTSYNQPQHF
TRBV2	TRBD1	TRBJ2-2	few	TGTGCCAGCAGTGGGGGACAGGTGGCCGGGGAGCTGTTTTTT	CASSGGQVAGELFF
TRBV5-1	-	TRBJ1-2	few	TGCGCCAGCAGCATGGAACAGGGTTCTGGGTATGGCTACACCTTC	CASSMEQGSGYGYTF
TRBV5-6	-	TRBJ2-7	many	TGTGCCAGCAGCTCTGAGTACGAGCAGTACTTC	CASSSEYEQYF
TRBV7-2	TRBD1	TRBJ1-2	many	TGTGCCAGCAGCTTAGGAGGGCAGGGGGCAGTGAAGGGCTACACCTTC	CASSLGGQGAVKGYTF
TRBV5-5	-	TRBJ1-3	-	TGTGCCAGCAGCTTGATATTTTCCACCGTCTCTGGAAACACCATATATTTT	CASSLIFSTVSGNTIYF
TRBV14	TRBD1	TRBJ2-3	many	TGTGCCAGCAGCCACCCCCCGGGACAGGGGCCCACAGATACGCAGTATTTT	CASSHPPGQGPTDTQYF
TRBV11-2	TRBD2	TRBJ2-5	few	TGTGCCAGCAGCCAAAGACTAGCGGGGGGGGCCGGGGGATCAACCCAGTACTTC	CASSQRLAGGAGGSTQYF
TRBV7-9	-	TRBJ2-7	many	TGTGCCAGCAGCTTACAGGGGAGCTCCTACGAGCAGTACTTC	CASSLQGSSYEQYF
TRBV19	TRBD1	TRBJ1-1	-	TGTGCCAGTAGAATCACCGGGACAGGGGGATGGTTGAACACTGAAGCTTTCTTT	CASRITGTGGWLNTEAFF
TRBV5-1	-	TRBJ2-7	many	TGCGCCAGCAGCTTGGATACACCGGCTGGCGAGCAGTACTTC	CASSLDTPAGEQYF
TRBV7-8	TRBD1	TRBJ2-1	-	TGTGCCAGCATCGAGACAGGGGTTTCCTACAATGAGCAGTTCTTC	CASIETGVSYNEQFF